This T cell receptor beta chain is drawn from a study of OX40 agonist ivuxolimab in advanced cancers. For the study at large: The group had a mean age of about 65 years, ranged from about 20 to 79, and was 80% to 85% male. Three patients had partial responses: one hepatocellular carcinoma, two cutaneous melanoma.

Clones were sequenced by immunoSEQ multiplex PCR, and TCRdb holds only the in-frame ones, with some missing. The data show over 80,000 clones, about 89% seen once. With regard to this clone: At the DNA level, this CDR3 is encoded by other sequences in the same sample as well.

Germline V gene lookup returns CDR1 SGHRS and CDR2 YFSETQ. V lost 0 bases to trimming and J lost 5 bases, with 6 bases between them. The CDR3 spans 13 residues. The TCR was taken from an adult with an advanced solid tumor such as melanoma, head and neck, liver or kidney cancer. The input for sequencing was CD4+ or CD8+ T cells sorted from blood, taken in a trial of the OX40 agonist ivuxolimab. V is TRBV5-1 and J is TRBJ1-5; D possibly corresponds to TRBD1 (5 bases). The chain's CDR3 is CASSLGGDQPQHF. DNA of the CDR3: TGCGCCAGCAGCTTGGGGGGGGATCAGCCCCAGCATTTT.